This T cell receptor (beta chain) came from a study of regulatory T cells in long-lasting Graves disease. Study details: Graves' disease counted as persistent after over 5 years of antithyroid drugs with positive TSH receptor antibodies.

The CDR3 runs 13 residues. Germline V lookup: CDR1 SGHTA, CDR2 FQGTGA. Trimming took 5 bases from V and 14 from J; bases not matched to a gene: 9. iRepertoire HTBI primers and Arm-PCR of CDR3 regions built TCR beta libraries. MiXCR, run by TCRdb on the multiplex PCR reads, gives a single entry per CDR3 protein. This sample has 350,000 to 450,000 distinct CDR3 sequences, with 20% found just once. Time point reported: persistent/refractory GD, antithyroid drugs over 5 years with positive TRAb. PBMC-extracted RNA yielded the TCR library. The V gene is TRBV7-3, the J gene TRBJ2-5; TRBD2 aligns across 12 bases. The specimen was peripheral blood mononuclear cells (PBMCs), collected when the disease was refractory, from a patient treated with antithyroid drugs. This clonotype originated in a female donor with Graves disease. The CDR3, as DNA: TGTGCCAGCAGCGATGGACTAGCGGGGAGTAAATACTTC. Protein sequence: CASSDGLAGSKYF.